This T cell receptor beta chain was recorded in a study of blood T cell repertoires in COVID-19. Sequenced by immunoSEQ multiplex PCR; TCRdb stores in-frame clones only, minus some. Of 200,000 to 250,000 clones listed, roughly 86% are singletons. Germline V gene lookup returns CDR1 SGHAT and CDR2 FQNNGV. The CDR3 contains 15 residues. With V trimmed by 5 bases and J by 2 bases, 8 bases remained unmatched. Sequencing was carried out using peripheral blood. The TCR sequence derives from a man aged 50-60 years with acute or convalescent COVID-19. The rearrangement joins TRBV11-2 to TRBJ2-7; 8 bases are a match to TRBD1. The CDR3: CASSTGGQRTYEQYF. The DNA of the CDR3 is TGTGCCAGCAGCACAGGGGGACAGAGGACCTACGAGCAGTACTTC.